This T cell receptor beta chain was identified during a study of early T cells in non-severe SARS-CoV-2 infection (dated by TCRdb to the early 2020s). The study in broad terms: Bulk RNA from unsorted whole blood was used for TCR sequencing, so alpha and beta chains could not be paired.

This clonotype was detected many times. Its antigen remains unidentified. Within one base of it there is no much larger clone, and no base qualities were kept. Overall study outcomes, separate from this receptor: VDJdb matching was skewed toward anti-spike CD8 responses and likely underestimated virus-specific expansions by missing private and CD4 specificities.

Set within a cohort of healthcare workers in London, UK, this nested case-control study involved weekly PCR testing of nasopharyngeal swabs along with blood sampling. Healthcare workers were enrolled in the week of the UK lockdown, from 23 to 31 March 2020, and were followed every week for up to about 16 weeks. CDR1 is given as LGHDT and CDR2 as YNNKEL, both from the germline V gene (reference sequence). Counted from cysteine to phenylalanine, this CDR3 has 14 amino acids. Only the CDR3 part of the read is kept: 42 bases, read in frame from the first base. The germline V and J ends show losses of 3 bases and 5 bases respectively, and no gene match explains 4 bases of the junction. Library creation used 5' RACE. Sequencing was carried out with a NextSeq 500. The TCR library protocol attached unique molecular identifiers to individual cDNA molecules to correct for sequencing error and PCR bias. TCR alpha and beta chains were both sequenced, and the abundances of alpha and beta sequences in each sample were closely correlated with each other. In the original analysis: Decombinator V4 was used to annotate the V gene, J gene and CDR3 of the TCR sequences. Expanded TCRs were defined as changing significantly between any two time points under a Poisson model with p below 0.0001. Abundances of TCRs were expressed as counts per million after normalisation to the total number of TCRs sequenced in each sample. TRAV1-2 paired with TRAJ12, TRAJ20 or TRAJ33 defined MAIT TCRs, while TRAV10 paired with TRAJ18 defined iNKT TCRs. VDJdb, accessed 1 November 2021, was searched for CMV, EBV and SARS-CoV-2 annotated TCRs, with TCRs annotated for multiple antigens excluded. The raw public data were reprocessed by TCRdb itself: fastp quality trimming at Q25, MiXCR clonotype calling, in-frame beta chains only. Each CDR3 protein appears once, grouped with its most common genes and DNA. The V and J calls follow TCRdb's processing rather than the paper's. The sample contains fewer than 100,000 distinct CDR3 sequences, 5.5% to 7.5% of them found a single time. Together, the top ten hold just under 8% of the sample.

The chain uses TRBV3-1 and TRBJ2-3, with 8 middle bases fitting TRBD2. The source material was whole blood. This TCR derives from an adult who was a healthcare worker with PCR-confirmed SARS-CoV-2 infection or an uninfected control (not recorded which). The CDR3 is CASSQTSVEDTQYF. The DNA is TGTGCCAGCAGCCAGACTAGCGTTGAAGATACGCAGTATTTT.